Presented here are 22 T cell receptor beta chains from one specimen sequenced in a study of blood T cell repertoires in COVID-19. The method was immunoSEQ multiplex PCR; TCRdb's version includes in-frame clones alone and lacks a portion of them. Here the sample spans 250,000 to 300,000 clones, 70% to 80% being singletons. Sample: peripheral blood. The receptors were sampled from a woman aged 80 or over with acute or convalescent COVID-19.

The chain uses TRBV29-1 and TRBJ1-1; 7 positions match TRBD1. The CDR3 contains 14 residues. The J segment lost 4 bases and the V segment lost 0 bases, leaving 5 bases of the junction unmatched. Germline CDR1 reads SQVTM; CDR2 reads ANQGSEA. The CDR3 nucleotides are TGCAGCGTTGAAGATCCCGGGACAGTCACTGAAGCTTTCTTT. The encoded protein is CSVEDPGTVTEAFF.

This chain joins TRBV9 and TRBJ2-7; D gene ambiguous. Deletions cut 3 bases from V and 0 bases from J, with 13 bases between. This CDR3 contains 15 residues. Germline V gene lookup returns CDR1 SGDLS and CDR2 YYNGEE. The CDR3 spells CASSGPGKSSYEQYF. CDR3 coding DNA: TGTGCCAGCAGCGGACCAGGAAAGAGCTCCTACGAGCAGTACTTC.

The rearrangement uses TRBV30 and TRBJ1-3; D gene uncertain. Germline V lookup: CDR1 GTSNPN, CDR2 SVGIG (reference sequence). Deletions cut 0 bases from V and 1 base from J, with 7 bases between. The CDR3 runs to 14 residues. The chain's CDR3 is CAWSVGVSGNTIYF. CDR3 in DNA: TGTGCCTGGAGTGTGGGAGTATCTGGAAACACCATATATTTT.

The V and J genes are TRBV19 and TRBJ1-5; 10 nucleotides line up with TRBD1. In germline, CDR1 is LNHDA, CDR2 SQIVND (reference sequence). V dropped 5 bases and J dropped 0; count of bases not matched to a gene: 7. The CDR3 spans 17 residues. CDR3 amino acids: CASSRRTGGDSNQPQHF. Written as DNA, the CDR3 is TGTGCCAGTAGTCGCCGGACAGGGGGGGATAGCAATCAGCCCCAGCATTTT.

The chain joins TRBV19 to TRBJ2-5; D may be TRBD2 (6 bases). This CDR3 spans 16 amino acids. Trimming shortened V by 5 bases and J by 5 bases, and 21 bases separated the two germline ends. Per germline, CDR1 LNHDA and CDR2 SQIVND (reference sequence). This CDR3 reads CASSGMLTSIRETQYF. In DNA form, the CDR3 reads TGTGCCAGTAGTGGAATGCTTACTAGCATCCGGGAGACCCAGTACTTC.

The CDR3, as DNA: TGTGCCAGCACACCGGGACAGTCAAGGTACGAGCAGTACTTC. Translating it yields CASTPGQSRYEQYF. The chain is built from TRBV5-8 and TRBJ2-7, with TRBD1 matching over 7 bases. Germline V gives CDR1 SGHTS, CDR2 YDEGEE. Trimming took 6 bases from V and 4 from J; bases not matched to a gene: 10. The CDR3 is 14 amino acids.

The CDR3 sequence: CASSQGGAGGGYGYTF. CDR3 nucleotides: TGTGCCAGCAGCCAAGGAGGGGCAGGGGGTGGTTATGGCTACACCTTC. The genes are TRBV3-1 (or the pseudogene TRBV3-2) and TRBJ1-2; 7 bases match TRBD1. This CDR3 comprises 16 residues. Trimming took 1 base from V and 5 from J; bases not matched to a gene: 10. Germline CDR1 reads LGHDT; CDR2 reads YNNKEL (reference sequence).

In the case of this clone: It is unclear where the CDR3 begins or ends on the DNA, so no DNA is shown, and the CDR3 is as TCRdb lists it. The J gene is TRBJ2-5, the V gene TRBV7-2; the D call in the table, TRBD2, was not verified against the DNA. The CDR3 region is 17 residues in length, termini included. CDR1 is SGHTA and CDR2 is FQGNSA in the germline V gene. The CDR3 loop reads CASSSSGSGGKQETQYF.

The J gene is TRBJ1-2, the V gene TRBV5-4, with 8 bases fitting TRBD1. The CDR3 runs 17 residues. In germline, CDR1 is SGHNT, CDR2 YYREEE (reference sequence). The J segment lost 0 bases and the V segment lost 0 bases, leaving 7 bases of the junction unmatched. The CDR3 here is CASSLGGTGIANYGYTF. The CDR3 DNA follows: TGTGCCAGCAGCTTGGGGGGGACAGGTATAGCTAACTATGGCTACACCTTC.

The CDR3 protein is CASSYSRQTRNSPLHF. The CDR3 DNA sequence: TGTGCCAGCAGTTACTCGAGACAGACCCGGAATTCACCCCTCCACTTT. V usage is TRBV6-5 and J usage is TRBJ1-6; D might be TRBD1 (5 bases). The germline gives CDR1 MNHEY, CDR2 SVGAGI. V shed 0 bases and J shed 7 bases, with 13 bases lying between them. The CDR3 consists of 16 residues.

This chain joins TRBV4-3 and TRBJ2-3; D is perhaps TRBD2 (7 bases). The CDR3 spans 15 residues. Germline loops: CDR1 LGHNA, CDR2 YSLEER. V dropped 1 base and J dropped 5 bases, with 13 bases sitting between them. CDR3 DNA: TGCGCCAGCAGCCAAGGTGGGGGGGCTGGAGATACGCAGTATTTT. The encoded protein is CASSQGGGAGDTQYF.

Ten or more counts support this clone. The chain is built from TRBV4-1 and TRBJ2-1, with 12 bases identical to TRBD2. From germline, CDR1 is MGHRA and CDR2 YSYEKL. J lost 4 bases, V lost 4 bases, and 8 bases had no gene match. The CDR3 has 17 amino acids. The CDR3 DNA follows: TGCGCCAGCAGCCGAGGAGGACTAGCGGGGCGGTACAATGAGCAGTTCTTC. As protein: CASSRGGLAGRYNEQFF.

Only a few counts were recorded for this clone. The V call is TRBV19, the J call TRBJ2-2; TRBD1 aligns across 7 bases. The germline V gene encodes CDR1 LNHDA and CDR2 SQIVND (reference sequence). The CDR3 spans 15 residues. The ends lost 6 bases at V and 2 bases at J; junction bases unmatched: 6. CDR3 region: CASRETGINTGELFF. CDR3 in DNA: TGTGCCAGTAGGGAGACAGGGATAAACACCGGGGAGCTGTTTTTT. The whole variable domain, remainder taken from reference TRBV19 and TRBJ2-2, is DGGITQSPKYLFRKEGQNVTLSCEQNLNHDAMYWYRQDPGQGLRLIYYSQIVNDFQKGDIAEGYSVSREKKESFPLTVTSAQKNPTAFYLCASRETGINTGELFFGEGSRLTVL.

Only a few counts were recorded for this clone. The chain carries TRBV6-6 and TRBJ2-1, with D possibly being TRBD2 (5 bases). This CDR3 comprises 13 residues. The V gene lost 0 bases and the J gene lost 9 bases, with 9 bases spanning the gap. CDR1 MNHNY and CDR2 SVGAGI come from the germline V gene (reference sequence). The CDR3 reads CASSYSRVGEQFF. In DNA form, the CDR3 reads TGTGCCAGCAGTTACTCGAGGGTGGGTGAGCAGTTCTTC.

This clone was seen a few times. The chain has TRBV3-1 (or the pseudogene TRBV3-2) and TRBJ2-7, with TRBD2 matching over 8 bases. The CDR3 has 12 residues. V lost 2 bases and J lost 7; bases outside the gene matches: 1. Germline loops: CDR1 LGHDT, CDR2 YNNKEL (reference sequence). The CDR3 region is CASSQSGGEQYF. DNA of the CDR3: TGTGCCAGCAGCCAATCGGGGGGGGAGCAGTACTTC.

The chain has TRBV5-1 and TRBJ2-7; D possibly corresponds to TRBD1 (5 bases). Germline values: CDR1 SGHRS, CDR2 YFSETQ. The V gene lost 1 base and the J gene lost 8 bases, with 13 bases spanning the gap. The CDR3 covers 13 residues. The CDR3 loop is CASSLNDRVQQYF. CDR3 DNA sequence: TGCGCCAGCAGCTTGAACGACAGAGTCCAGCAGTACTTC.

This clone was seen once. CDR3 region: CASSYLGRTENEKLFF. The CDR3 DNA follows: TGTGCCAGCAGTTACCTGGGGCGGACAGAAAATGAAAAACTGTTTTTT. V gene TRBV6-2 or TRBV6-3 combines with J gene TRBJ1-4, with D tentatively TRBD1 (6 bases). The CDR3 loop spans 16 amino acids. Germline V gives CDR1 MNHEY, CDR2 SVGEGT. Trimming took 2 bases from V and 5 from J, leaving 15 bases between them.

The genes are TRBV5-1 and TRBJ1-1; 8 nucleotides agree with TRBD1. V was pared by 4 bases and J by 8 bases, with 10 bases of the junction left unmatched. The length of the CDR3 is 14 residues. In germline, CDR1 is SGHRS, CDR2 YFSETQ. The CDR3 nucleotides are TGCGCCAGCAGCGGTGGACAGGGACTTTCGGAAGCTTTCTTT. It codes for CASSGGQGLSEAFF. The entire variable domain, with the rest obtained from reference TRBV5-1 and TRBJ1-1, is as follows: KAGVTQTPRYLIKTRGQQVTLSCSPISGHRSVSWYQQTPGQGLQFLFEYFSETQRNKGNFPGRFSGRQFSNSRSEMNVSTLELGDSALYLCASSGGQGLSEAFFGQGTRLTVV.

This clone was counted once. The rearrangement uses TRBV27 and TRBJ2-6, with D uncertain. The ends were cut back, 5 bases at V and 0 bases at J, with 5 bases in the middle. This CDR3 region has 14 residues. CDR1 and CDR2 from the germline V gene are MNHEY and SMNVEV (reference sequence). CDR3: CASSRASGANVLTF. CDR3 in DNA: TGTGCCAGCAGTCGAGCCTCTGGGGCCAACGTCCTGACTTTC.

The CDR3 region has the DNA TGTGCCAGCAGCCTCCCGAGACTAGCGGGACCCCAAGAGACCCAGTACTTC. The encoded protein is CASSLPRLAGPQETQYF. The chain carries TRBV2 and TRBJ2-5; 11 bases are shared with TRBD2. With 6 bases clipped from V and 1 base from J, the junction kept 10 bases outside the gene matches. Germline lookup yields CDR1 SNHLY and CDR2 FYNNEI. The CDR3 consists of 17 residues.

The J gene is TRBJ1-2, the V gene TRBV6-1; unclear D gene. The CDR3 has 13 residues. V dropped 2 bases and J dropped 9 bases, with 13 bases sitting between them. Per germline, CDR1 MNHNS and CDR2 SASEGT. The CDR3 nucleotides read TGTGCCAGCAGTGAATCACGGGGTAGGAGCTACACCTTC. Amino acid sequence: CASSESRGRSYTF.

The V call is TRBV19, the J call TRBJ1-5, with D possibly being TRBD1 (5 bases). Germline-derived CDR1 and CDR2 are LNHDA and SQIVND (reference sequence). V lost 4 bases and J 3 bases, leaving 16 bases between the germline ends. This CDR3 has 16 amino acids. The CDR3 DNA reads TGTGCCAGTAGTACGGGCGGGGGAGTGATCAATCAGCCCCAGCATTTT. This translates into CASSTGGGVINQPQHF.